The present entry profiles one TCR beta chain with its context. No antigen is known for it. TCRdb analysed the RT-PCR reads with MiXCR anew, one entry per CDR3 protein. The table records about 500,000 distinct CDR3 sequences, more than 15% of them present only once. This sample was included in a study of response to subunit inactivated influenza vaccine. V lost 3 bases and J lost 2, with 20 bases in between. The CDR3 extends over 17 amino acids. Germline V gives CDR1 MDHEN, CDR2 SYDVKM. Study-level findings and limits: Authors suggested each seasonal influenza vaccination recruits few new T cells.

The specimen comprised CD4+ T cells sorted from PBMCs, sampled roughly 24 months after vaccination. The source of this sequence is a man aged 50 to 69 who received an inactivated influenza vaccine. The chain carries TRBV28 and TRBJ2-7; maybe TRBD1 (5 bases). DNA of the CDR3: TGTGCCAGCAGTTTTCGTCGACAGCGTCCTCCCACCTACGAGCAGTACTTC. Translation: CASSFRRQRPPTYEQYF.